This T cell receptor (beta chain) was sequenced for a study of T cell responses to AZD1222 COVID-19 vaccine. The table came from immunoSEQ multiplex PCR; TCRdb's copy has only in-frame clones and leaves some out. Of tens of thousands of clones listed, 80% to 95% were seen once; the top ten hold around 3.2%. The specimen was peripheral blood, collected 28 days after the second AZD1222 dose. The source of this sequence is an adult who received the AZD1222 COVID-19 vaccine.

The CDR3 region has the DNA TGTGCCTGGAGTGTAACAGGGCCCGGCTACGAGCAGTACTTC. Protein product: CAWSVTGPGYEQYF. The chain links TRBV30 to TRBJ2-7; D is possibly TRBD1 (6 bases). Trimming pared 0 bases from V and 3 bases from J, leaving 12 bases between. There are 14 residues in the CDR3. Per the germline V gene, CDR1 is GTSNPN and CDR2 is SVGIG (reference sequence). The full variable domain, rest sourced from reference TRBV30 and TRBJ2-7, is SQTIHQWPATLVQPVGSPLSLECTVEGTSNPNLYWYRQAAGRGLQLLFYSVGIGQISSEVPQNLSASRPQDRQFILSSKKLLLSDSGFYLCAWSVTGPGYEQYFGPGTRLTVT.